This T cell receptor beta chain is drawn from a study of cytomegalovirus exposure and HLA in healthy donors. Findings and limits, study-wide: Researchers counted approximately 160 TCR beta chains as cytomegalovirus-associated. Reportedly, cytomegalovirus status was diagnosed with high sensitivity and specificity.

Only in-frame clones appear in the TCRdb table, and some are missing; sequencing was by immunoSEQ multiplex PCR. The table records about 400,000 clones, roughly 90% of them present only once. J lost 6 bases, V lost 5 bases, and 7 bases had no gene match. The CDR3 extends over 15 amino acids. Per the germline V gene, CDR1 is LNHNV and CDR2 is YYDKDF (reference sequence). Worth noting for this clone: Its antigen remains unknown.

The source material was PBMCs. The chain is built from TRBV15 and TRBJ1-5, with 10 nucleotides matching TRBD1. This TCR derives from a woman between 18 and 30 years old in good health and CMV-seronegative. The CDR3 sequence: CATSVPGQGLQPQHF. The CDR3, as DNA: TGTGCCACCAGCGTACCGGGACAGGGGCTTCAGCCCCAGCATTTT.